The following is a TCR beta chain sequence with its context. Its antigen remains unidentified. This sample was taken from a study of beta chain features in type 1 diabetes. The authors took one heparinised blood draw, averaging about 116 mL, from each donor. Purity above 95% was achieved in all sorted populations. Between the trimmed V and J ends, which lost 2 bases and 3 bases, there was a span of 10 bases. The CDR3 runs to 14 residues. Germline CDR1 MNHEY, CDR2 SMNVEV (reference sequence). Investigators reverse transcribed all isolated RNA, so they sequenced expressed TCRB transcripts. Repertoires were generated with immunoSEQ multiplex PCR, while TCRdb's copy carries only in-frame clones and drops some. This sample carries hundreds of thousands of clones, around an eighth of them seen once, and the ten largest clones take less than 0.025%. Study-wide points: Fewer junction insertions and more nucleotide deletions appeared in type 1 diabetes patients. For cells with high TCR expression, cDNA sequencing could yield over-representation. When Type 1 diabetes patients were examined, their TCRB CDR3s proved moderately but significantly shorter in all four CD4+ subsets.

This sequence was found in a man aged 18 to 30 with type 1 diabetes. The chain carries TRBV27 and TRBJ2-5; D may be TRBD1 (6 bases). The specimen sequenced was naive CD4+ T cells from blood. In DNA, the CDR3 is TGTGCCAGCAGTTTAAGGTACAGGGAAGAGACCCAGTACTTC. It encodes CASSLRYREETQYF.